Included here is one T cell receptor beta chain sequence, with context. These data originate in a study of T cell responses to AZD1222 COVID-19 vaccine. The repertoire was sequenced with immunoSEQ multiplex PCR; TCRdb's copy has only in-frame clones and lacks some. The sample lists some 130,000 clones, 90% to 95% occurring once. Analysis merged second doses at about 4 or about 12 weeks. Trimming shortened V by 6 bases and J by 7 bases, and 13 bases separated the two germline ends. This CDR3 region has 14 residues. Germline V CDR1 and CDR2: SNHLY, FYNNEI. The sequences come from peripheral blood, collected 28 days after the second AZD1222 dose. The V and J genes are TRBV2 and TRBJ1-6; D is possibly TRBD1 (5 bases). The TCR sequence derives from an adult who received the AZD1222 COVID-19 vaccine. The CDR3 nucleotides are TGTGCCAGCAGCACCGGGACGGCGAATTCACCCCTCCACTTT. Protein: CASSTGTANSPLHF.